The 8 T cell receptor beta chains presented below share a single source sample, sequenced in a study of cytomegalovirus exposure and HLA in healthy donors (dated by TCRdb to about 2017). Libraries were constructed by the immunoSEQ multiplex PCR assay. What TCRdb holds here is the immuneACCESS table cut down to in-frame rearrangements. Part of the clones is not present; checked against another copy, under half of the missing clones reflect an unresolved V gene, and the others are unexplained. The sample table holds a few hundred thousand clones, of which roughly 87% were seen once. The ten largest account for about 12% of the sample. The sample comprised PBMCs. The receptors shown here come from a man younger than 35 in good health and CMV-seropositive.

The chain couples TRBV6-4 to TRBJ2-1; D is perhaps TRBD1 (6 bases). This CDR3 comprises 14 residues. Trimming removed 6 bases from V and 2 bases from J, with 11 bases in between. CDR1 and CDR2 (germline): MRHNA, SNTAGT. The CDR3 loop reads CASRRQGTYNEQFF. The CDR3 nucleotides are TGTGCCAGCAGGCGTCAGGGGACCTACAATGAGCAGTTCTTC.

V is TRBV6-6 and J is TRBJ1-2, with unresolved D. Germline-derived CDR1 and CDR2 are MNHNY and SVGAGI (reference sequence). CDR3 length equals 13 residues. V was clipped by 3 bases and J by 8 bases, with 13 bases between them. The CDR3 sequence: CASSYGRVSGYTF. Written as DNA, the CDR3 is TGTGCCAGCAGTTATGGGCGGGTTAGCGGCTACACCTTC.

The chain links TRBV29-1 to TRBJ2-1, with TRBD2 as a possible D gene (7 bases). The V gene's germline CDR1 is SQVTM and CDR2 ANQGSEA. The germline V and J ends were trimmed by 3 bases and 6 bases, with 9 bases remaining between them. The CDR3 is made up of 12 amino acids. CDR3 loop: CSVDRGANEQFF. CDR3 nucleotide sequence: TGCAGCGTTGATCGGGGGGCCAATGAGCAGTTCTTC.

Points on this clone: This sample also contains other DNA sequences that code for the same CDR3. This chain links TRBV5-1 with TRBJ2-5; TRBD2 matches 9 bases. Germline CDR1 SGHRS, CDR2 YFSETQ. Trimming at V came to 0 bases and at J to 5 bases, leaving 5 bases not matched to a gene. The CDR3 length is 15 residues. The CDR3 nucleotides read TGCGCCAGCAGCTTGGGTGCGGGAGGGCCCGAGACCCAGTACTTC. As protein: CASSLGAGGPETQYF.

In nucleotides, the CDR3 is TGTGCCAGCAGTGATGGACCCCAAGCTTTCTTT. Its protein is CASSDGPQAFF. This chain uses TRBV2 with TRBJ1-1; D ambiguous. The V end lost 3 bases, the J end lost 9 bases, and 8 bases lay between the germline ends. The CDR3 is 11 amino acids. CDR1 SNHLY and CDR2 FYNNEI come from the germline V gene.

This chain's CDR3 is CASSFRGEQYF. Here the CDR3 DNA reads TGTGCCAGCAGCTTCCGGGGGGAGCAGTACTTC. V and J are TRBV11-2 and TRBJ2-7; maybe TRBD2 (6 bases). CDR1 is SGHAT and CDR2 is FQNNGV in the germline V gene. The CDR3 is 11 residues long. The ends were cut back, 3 bases at V and 7 bases at J, with 7 bases in the middle.

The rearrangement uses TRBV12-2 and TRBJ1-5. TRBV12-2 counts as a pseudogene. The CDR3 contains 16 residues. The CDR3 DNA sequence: TGTGCAAGTCGCTTAAGGCCGGGGCACCTCAATCAGCCCCAGCATTTT. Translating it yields CASRLRPGHLNQPQHF.

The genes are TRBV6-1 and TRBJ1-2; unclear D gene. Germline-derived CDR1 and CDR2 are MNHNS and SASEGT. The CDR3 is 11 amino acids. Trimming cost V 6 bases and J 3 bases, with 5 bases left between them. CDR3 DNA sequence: TGTGCCAGCAGGATCGACTATGGCTACACCTTC. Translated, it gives CASRIDYGYTF.